The sequence of this TCR beta chain was determined in a study of cytomegalovirus exposure and HLA in healthy donors. Trimming cost V 3 bases and J 2 bases; bases outside gene matches: 8. This CDR3 has 17 residues. Germline CDR1 is KGHSH and CDR2 is LQKENI. A remark on this clone: Its target is not known.

The PCR had 60 Vbeta and 13 Jbeta primers. TCRdb's copy holds only in-frame clones and misses some; the assay was immunoSEQ multiplex PCR. The listing contains roughly 80,000 clones. Overall study results and limits: Some TCR beta chains (more than 150 of them) were listed as cytomegalovirus-associated.

Sequencing was done on a sample of PBMCs. The chain uses TRBV18 and TRBJ2-2, with TRBD2 matching over 8 bases. This TCR was sampled from a girl aged 5 to 17 in good health and CMV-seropositive. The CDR3 loop reads CASSPQSAGGNTGELFF. DNA of the CDR3: TGTGCCAGCTCACCCCAATCGGCGGGGGGAAACACCGGGGAGCTGTTTTTT.